The present T cell receptor (beta chain) was sequenced within a study of T cell responses to AZD1222 COVID-19 vaccine. Looking at the study overall: Pooling covered second doses at about 4 or about 12 weeks.

Clones were read by immunoSEQ multiplex PCR, and TCRdb kept only the in-frame ones, dropping some. This sample yields fewer than 150,000 clones, of which roughly 91% are seen a single time; around 5.1% belongs to the top ten. This CDR3 has 14 amino acids. V was pared by 1 base and J by 1 base, with 7 bases between. Per germline, CDR1 LGHNA and CDR2 YSLEER. The origin of this receptor is an adult in good health. The chain joins TRBV4-3 to TRBJ1-1; D gene unclear. Sequenced material: peripheral blood, taken on day 0 of AZD1222 vaccination. The CDR3 region is CASSQAHGNTEAFF. The CDR3 bases are TGCGCCAGCAGCCAAGCCCACGGGAACACTGAAGCTTTCTTT.